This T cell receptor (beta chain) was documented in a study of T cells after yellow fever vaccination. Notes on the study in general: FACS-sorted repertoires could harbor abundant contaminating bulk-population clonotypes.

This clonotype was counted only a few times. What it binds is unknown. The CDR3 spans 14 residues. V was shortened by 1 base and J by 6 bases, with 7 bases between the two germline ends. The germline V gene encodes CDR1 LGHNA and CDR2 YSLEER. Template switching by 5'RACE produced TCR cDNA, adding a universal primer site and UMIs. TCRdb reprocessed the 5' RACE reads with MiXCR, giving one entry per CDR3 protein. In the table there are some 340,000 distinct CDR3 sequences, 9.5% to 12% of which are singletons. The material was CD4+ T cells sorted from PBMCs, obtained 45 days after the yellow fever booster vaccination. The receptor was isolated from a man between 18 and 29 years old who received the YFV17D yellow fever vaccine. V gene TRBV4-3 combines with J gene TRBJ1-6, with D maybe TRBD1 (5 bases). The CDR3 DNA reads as TGCGCCAGCAGCCAAGGACAGTCTAATTCACCCCTCCACTTT. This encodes CASSQGQSNSPLHF.